This T cell receptor beta chain was obtained from a study of cytomegalovirus exposure and HLA in healthy donors. Overall study findings and caveats: Rare sequences made up most TCRs, while some public TCRs were found in many donors. With later analysis, a missense DCLRE1C variant became linked to TCR beta V- and J-gene trimming.

Both 60 Vbeta primers and 13 Jbeta primers went into the PCR. Clones were read by immunoSEQ multiplex PCR, and TCRdb kept only the in-frame ones, dropping some. The sample records 120,000 or so clones, around three quarters being singletons. The CDR3 consists of 15 residues. The germline CDR1 and CDR2 sequences are KGHSH and LQKENI. V gave up 3 bases and J gave up 5 bases; unmatched junction bases: 6. A note on this clone: Its target is not known.

This rearrangement joins TRBV18 to TRBJ2-3; TRBD1 matches 9 bases. The specimen was PBMCs. This sequence originates from a man in his thirties or forties in good health and CMV-seronegative. CDR3 sequence: CASSPRTGVGDTQYF. The DNA for the CDR3 is TGTGCCAGCTCACCCAGGACAGGGGTGGGAGATACGCAGTATTTT.